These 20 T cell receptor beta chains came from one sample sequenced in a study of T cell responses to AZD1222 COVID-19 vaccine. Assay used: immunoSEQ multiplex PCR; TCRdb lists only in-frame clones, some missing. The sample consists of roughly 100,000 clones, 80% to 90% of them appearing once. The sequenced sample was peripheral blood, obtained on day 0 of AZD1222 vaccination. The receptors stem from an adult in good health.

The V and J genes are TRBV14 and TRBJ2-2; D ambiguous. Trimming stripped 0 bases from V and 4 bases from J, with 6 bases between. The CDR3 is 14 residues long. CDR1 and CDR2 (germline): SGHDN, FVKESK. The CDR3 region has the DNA TGTGCCAGCAGCCAAGATCTGGCCACCGGGGAGCTGTTTTTT. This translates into CASSQDLATGELFF.

The CDR3: CASSYNEQFF. In DNA, the CDR3 is TGTGCCAGCAGTTACAATGAGCAGTTCTTC. J is TRBJ2-1 and V is TRBV28; D gene ambiguous. V lost 4 bases, J lost 5 bases, and 0 bases lay in between. The CDR3 totals 10 residues. Looked up from germline, CDR1 is MDHEN and CDR2 is SYDVKM.

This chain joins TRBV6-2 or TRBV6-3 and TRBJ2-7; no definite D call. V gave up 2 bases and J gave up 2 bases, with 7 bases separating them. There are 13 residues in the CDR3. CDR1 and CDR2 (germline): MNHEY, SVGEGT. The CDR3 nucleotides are TGTGCCAGCAGTTACGATGGGGCCTACGAGCAGTACTTC. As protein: CASSYDGAYEQYF.

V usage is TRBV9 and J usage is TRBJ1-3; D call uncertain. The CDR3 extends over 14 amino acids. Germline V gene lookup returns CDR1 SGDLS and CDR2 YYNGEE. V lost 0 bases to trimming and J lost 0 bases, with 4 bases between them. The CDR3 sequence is CASSVDNSGNTIYF. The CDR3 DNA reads TGTGCCAGCAGCGTAGACAACTCTGGAAACACCATATATTTT. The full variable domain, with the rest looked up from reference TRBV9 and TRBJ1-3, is DSGVTQTPKHLITATGQRVTLRCSPRSGDLSVYWYQQSLDQGLQFLIQYYNGEERAKGNILERFSAQQFPDLHSELNLSSLELGDSALYFCASSVDNSGNTIYFGEGSWLTVV.

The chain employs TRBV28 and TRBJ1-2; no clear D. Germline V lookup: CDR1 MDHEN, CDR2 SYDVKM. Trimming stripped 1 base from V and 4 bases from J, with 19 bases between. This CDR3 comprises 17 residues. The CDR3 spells CASSLYGITGIPYGYTF. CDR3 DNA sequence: TGTGCCAGCAGTTTATATGGGATTACGGGAATACCCTATGGCTACACCTTC.

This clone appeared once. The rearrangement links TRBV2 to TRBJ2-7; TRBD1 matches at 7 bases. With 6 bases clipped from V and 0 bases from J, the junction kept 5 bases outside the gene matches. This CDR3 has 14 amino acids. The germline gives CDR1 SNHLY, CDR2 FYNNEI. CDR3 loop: CASRPGQSSYEQYF. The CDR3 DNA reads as TGTGCCAGCAGACCGGGACAGAGCTCCTACGAGCAGTACTTC.

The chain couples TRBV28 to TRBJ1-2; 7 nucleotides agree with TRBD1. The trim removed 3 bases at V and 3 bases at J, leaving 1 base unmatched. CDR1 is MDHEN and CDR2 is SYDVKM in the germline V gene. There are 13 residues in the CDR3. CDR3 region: CASSFQGDYGYTF. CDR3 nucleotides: TGTGCCAGCAGTTTTCAGGGGGACTATGGCTACACCTTC.

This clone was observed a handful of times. This chain's CDR3 is CASSLQENTEAFF. CDR3 DNA: TGTGCCAGCAGCCTACAGGAGAACACTGAAGCTTTCTTT. The chain combines TRBV7-9 with TRBJ1-1, with D possibly TRBD1 on 5 matching bases. Trimming took off 5 bases at V and 1 base at J, with 8 bases between the two ends. The CDR3 runs 13 residues. Germline V CDR1 and CDR2: SEHNR, FQNEAQ (reference sequence).

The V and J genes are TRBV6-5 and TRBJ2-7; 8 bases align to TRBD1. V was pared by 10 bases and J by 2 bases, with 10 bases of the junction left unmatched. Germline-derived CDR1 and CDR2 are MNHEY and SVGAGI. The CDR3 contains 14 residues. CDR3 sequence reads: CANSRTGLAYEQYF. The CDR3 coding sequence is TGTGCCAACTCGAGGACAGGGTTAGCCTACGAGCAGTACTTC.

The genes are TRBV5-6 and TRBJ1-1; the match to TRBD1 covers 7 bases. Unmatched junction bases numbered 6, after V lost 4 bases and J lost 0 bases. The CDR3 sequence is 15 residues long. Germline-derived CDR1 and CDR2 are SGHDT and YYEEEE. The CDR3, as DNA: TGTGCCAGCAGCGCGGGACAGCTCATGAACACTGAAGCTTTCTTT. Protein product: CASSAGQLMNTEAFF.

CDR3: CASSQYPLGTASGANVLTF. The DNA for the CDR3 is TGCGCCAGCAGCCAATATCCTTTAGGGACAGCCTCTGGGGCCAACGTCCTGACTTTC. The rearrangement joins TRBV4-3 to TRBJ2-6, with TRBD1 identical over 7 bases. The germline V gene encodes CDR1 LGHNA and CDR2 YSLEER. The CDR3 has 19 residues. Unmatched junction bases numbered 10, after V lost 2 bases and J lost 0 bases.

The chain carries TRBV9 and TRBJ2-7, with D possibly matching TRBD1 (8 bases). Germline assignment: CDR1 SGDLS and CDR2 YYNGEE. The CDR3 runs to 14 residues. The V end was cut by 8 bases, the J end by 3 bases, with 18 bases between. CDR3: CASSTGEGHYEQYF. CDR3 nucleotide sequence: TGTGCCAGTTCGACAGGGGAGGGACACTACGAGCAGTACTTC.

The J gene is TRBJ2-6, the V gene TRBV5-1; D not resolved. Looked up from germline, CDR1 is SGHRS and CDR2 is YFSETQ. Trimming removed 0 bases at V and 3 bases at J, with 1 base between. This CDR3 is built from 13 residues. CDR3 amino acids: CASSLDGANVLTF. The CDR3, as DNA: TGCGCCAGCAGCTTGGATGGGGCCAACGTCCTGACTTTC.

The CDR3: CAILGGNTGELFF. CDR3 nucleotide sequence: TGTGCCATCTTGGGGGGGAACACCGGGGAGCTGTTTTTT. This rearrangement joins TRBV10-3 to TRBJ2-2; the D gene is possibly TRBD2 (6 bases). This CDR3 has 13 residues. Trimming removed 8 bases from V and 1 base from J, with 8 bases in between. Germline V gene data show CDR1 as ENHRY and CDR2 as SYGVKD.

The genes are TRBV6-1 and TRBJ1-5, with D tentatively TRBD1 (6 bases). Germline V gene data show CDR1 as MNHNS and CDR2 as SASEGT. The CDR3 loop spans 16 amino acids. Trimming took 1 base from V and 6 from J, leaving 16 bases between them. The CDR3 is CASSEVIGGLGQPQHF. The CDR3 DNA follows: TGTGCCAGCAGTGAAGTGATAGGGGGGTTGGGTCAGCCCCAGCATTTT.

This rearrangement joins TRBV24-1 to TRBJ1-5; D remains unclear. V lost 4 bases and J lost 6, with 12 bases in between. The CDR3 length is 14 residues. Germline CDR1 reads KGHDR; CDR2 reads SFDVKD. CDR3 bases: TGTGCCACCAGTGAAAGGGCGGTAGTTCAGCCCCAGCATTTT. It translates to CATSERAVVQPQHF.

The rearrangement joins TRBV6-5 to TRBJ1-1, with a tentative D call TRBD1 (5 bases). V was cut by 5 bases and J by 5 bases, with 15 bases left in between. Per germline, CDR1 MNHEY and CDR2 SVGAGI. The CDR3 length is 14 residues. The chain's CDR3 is CASSRGALITEAFF. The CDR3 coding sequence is TGTGCCAGCAGTCGCGGGGCTCTGATAACTGAAGCTTTCTTT.

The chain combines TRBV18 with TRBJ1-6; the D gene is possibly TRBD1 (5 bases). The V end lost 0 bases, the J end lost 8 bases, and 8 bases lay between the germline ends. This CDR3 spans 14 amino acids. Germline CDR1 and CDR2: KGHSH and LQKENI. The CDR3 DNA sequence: TGTGCCAGCTCACCACCCCAGGGCCATTCACCCCTCCACTTT. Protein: CASSPPQGHSPLHF.

CDR3 sequence: CASSELGQGSNEQFF. Here the CDR3 DNA reads TGCGCCAGCAGTGAGTTGGGACAGGGGAGCAATGAGCAGTTCTTC. This rearrangement joins TRBV10-1 to TRBJ2-1; 10 bases are a match to TRBD1. This CDR3 is 15 amino acids long. Germline assignment: CDR1 WNHNN and CDR2 SYGVQD (reference sequence). V shed 1 base and J 6 bases; nucleotides not matched to a gene: 3.

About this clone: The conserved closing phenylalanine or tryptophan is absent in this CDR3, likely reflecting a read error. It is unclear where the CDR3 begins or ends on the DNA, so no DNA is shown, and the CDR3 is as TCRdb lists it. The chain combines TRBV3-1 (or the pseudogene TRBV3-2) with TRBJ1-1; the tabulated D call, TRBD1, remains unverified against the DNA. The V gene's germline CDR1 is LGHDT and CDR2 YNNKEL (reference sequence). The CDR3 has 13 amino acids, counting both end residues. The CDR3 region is CASSSRGFTKTTL.